Listed below are T cell receptor beta chains from one sample, sequenced in a study of shared T cell receptors in the human thymus. The data were produced by immunoSEQ multiplex PCR, yet TCRdb's version contains in-frame clones alone and is incomplete. The sample includes hundreds of thousands of clones, roughly 90% seen only once; the top ten take 0.0085% to 0.012%. This sample was also put to use in a study of human thymus T cells.

The sequenced material came from thymocytes. All receptors derive from a boy under three years old with a congenital heart defect. Each CDR3 is given with its conserved first and last residue. The D gene is left open where the match is weak. A clone size is listed for some rows: how often the clone was seen (once, few, many), or a class if it is expanded.

d_call: TRBD2; clone_size: NA; v_call: TRBV5-1; j_call: TRBJ2-2; cdr3_nt: TGCGCCTGCCGACGACTAGCGGGCACCGGGGAGCTGTTTTTT; cdr3_aa: CACRRLAGTGELFF
d_call: NA; clone_size: once; v_call: TRBV4-1; j_call: TRBJ1-5; cdr3_nt: TGCGCCAGCAGCCAAGATTATTTCAGTCTTCAGCCCCAGCATTTT; cdr3_aa: CASSQDYFSLQPQHF
d_call: TRBD2; clone_size: NA; v_call: TRBV7-2; j_call: TRBJ2-7; cdr3_nt: TGTGCCAGCAGCTTAGCCCTCTTTCCGGGACTAGCGGGAGTGCCTCTCTACGAGCAGTACTTC; cdr3_aa: CASSLALFPGLAGVPLYEQYF
d_call: NA; clone_size: NA; v_call: TRBV7-8; j_call: TRBJ1-2; cdr3_nt: TGTGCCAGCAGCCCTTCTAGGGGGGGAAACTATGGCTACACCTTC; cdr3_aa: CASSPSRGGNYGYTF
d_call: TRBD2; clone_size: NA; v_call: TRBV6-1; j_call: TRBJ2-1; cdr3_nt: TGTGCCAGCCCCCACAGCGGGAGGCTCAGAGAGCAGTTCTTC; cdr3_aa: CASPHSGRLREQFF
d_call: NA; clone_size: NA; v_call: TRBV19; j_call: TRBJ2-2; cdr3_nt: TGTGCCAGCCGCGGGTTCGGGACAAACACCGGGGAGCTGTTTTTT; cdr3_aa: CASRGFGTNTGELFF
d_call: NA; clone_size: NA; v_call: TRBV6-1; j_call: TRBJ2-2; cdr3_nt: TGTGCCAGCAGTGAAAGCTCAGGGCCGAACACCGGGGAGCTGTTTTTT; cdr3_aa: CASSESSGPNTGELFF
d_call: TRBD2; clone_size: NA; v_call: TRBV9; j_call: TRBJ2-1; cdr3_nt: TGTGCCAGCAGCCCGACCGGGACTAGCGGCTACAATGAGCAGTTCTTC; cdr3_aa: CASSPTGTSGYNEQFF
d_call: TRBD1; clone_size: NA; v_call: TRBV7-2; j_call: TRBJ1-1; cdr3_nt: TGTGCCAGCAGCTTAAGGACAGGGAACACTGAAGCTTTCTTT; cdr3_aa: CASSLRTGNTEAFF
d_call: NA; clone_size: NA; v_call: TRBV27; j_call: TRBJ2-7; cdr3_nt: TGTGCCAGCAGTTTAGGAGAGGGCCTCTCCTACGAGCAGTACTTC; cdr3_aa: CASSLGEGLSYEQYF
d_call: TRBD1; clone_size: NA; v_call: TRBV11-2; j_call: TRBJ2-7; cdr3_nt: TGTGCCAGCAGCTTAGGGGGGCAGGGGGCGACCTACGAGCAGTACTTC; cdr3_aa: CASSLGGQGATYEQYF
d_call: TRBD2; clone_size: NA; v_call: TRBV28; j_call: TRBJ2-5; cdr3_nt: TGTGCCAGCAGTCCGCCGGGACTAGCGGAGGGGGGGTTGGAGACCCAGTACTTC; cdr3_aa: CASSPPGLAEGGLETQYF
d_call: TRBD1; clone_size: NA; v_call: TRBV29-1; j_call: TRBJ2-7; cdr3_nt: TGCAGCGTTGAAGATCGGACCGGGACAGGCCTCTCCTACGAGCAGTACTTC; cdr3_aa: CSVEDRTGTGLSYEQYF
d_call: TRBD2; clone_size: NA; v_call: TRBV5-4; j_call: TRBJ2-7; cdr3_nt: TGTGCCAGCAGCTTGGTAAGCGGGAGGGCCTCCAACGAGCAGTACTTC; cdr3_aa: CASSLVSGRASNEQYF
d_call: TRBD2; clone_size: NA; v_call: TRBV6-5; j_call: TRBJ2-3; cdr3_nt: TGTGCCAGCACCCCCGGGACTAGCGGGACAGATACGCAGTATTTT; cdr3_aa: CASTPGTSGTDTQYF
d_call: NA; clone_size: NA; v_call: TRBV7-9; j_call: TRBJ2-7; cdr3_nt: TGTGCCAGCAGCCCTAGACTAGTAGGGGAGCAGTACTTC; cdr3_aa: CASSPRLVGEQYF
d_call: NA; clone_size: NA; v_call: TRBV5-6; j_call: TRBJ2-7; cdr3_nt: TGTGCCAGCAGTCCCTACCGGGAGTTTAGCTACGAGCAGTACTTC; cdr3_aa: CASSPYREFSYEQYF
d_call: TRBD2; clone_size: NA; v_call: TRBV7-8; j_call: TRBJ2-7; cdr3_nt: TGTGCCAGCAGCTTGGGGGGACTAGCGGGAATCGCCTCCTACGAGCAGTACTTC; cdr3_aa: CASSLGGLAGIASYEQYF
d_call: TRBD2; clone_size: few; v_call: TRBV9; j_call: TRBJ2-3; cdr3_nt: TGTGCCAGCAGCGAGGACCTTAGCGGGAGCACAGATACGCAGTATTTT; cdr3_aa: CASSEDLSGSTDTQYF
d_call: TRBD2; clone_size: NA; v_call: TRBV11-2; j_call: TRBJ2-1; cdr3_nt: TGTGCCAGCAGCTCCTTGAAGGTGGGCGGGAGGCTAGGTGAGCAGTTCTTC; cdr3_aa: CASSSLKVGGRLGEQFF
d_call: NA; clone_size: NA; v_call: TRBV19; j_call: TRBJ1-5; cdr3_nt: TGTGCCACCACCGCGAAGCCCCCAAATCAGCCCCAGCATTTT; cdr3_aa: CATTAKPPNQPQHF
d_call: TRBD1; clone_size: NA; v_call: TRBV29-1; j_call: TRBJ2-5; cdr3_nt: TGCAGCGTAGCAACAGGGGTCCGGCAAGAGACCCAGTACTTC; cdr3_aa: CSVATGVRQETQYF
d_call: TRBD1; clone_size: NA; v_call: TRBV5-6; j_call: TRBJ2-7; cdr3_nt: TGTGCCAGCAGCTCGGGACAGACCTACGAGCAGTACTTC; cdr3_aa: CASSSGQTYEQYF
d_call: TRBD2; clone_size: NA; v_call: TRBV28; j_call: TRBJ2-3; cdr3_nt: TGTGCCAGCAGTTTAAGGCTAGCGGGGGGCACAGATACGCAGTATTTT; cdr3_aa: CASSLRLAGGTDTQYF
d_call: NA; clone_size: NA; v_call: TRBV7-9; j_call: TRBJ2-7; cdr3_nt: TGTGCCAGCAGCTTAGAGCTCTCCGCCGCCGACAGGCCTTCCTACGAGCAGTACTTC; cdr3_aa: CASSLELSAADRPSYEQYF
d_call: NA; clone_size: NA; v_call: TRBV19; j_call: TRBJ1-1; cdr3_nt: TGTGCCAGTAGTATAGGGAGGGCCACTGAAGCTTTCTTT; cdr3_aa: CASSIGRATEAFF
d_call: NA; clone_size: NA; v_call: TRBV28; j_call: TRBJ1-5; cdr3_nt: TGTGCCAGCAGTCGATCCCTCGGGACAAATAATCAGCCCCAGCATTTT; cdr3_aa: CASSRSLGTNNQPQHF
d_call: TRBD2; clone_size: NA; v_call: TRBV18; j_call: TRBJ2-7; cdr3_nt: TGTGCCAGCTCACACACACAGCCCCCGACTAGCGACCGCTCCTACGAGCAGTACTTC; cdr3_aa: CASSHTQPPTSDRSYEQYF
d_call: NA; clone_size: NA; v_call: TRBV13; j_call: TRBJ2-3; cdr3_nt: TGTGCCAGCACACAAAGACGGGGTGAAGCCCCCGTTACGCAGTATTTT; cdr3_aa: CASTQRRGEAPVTQYF
d_call: TRBD1; clone_size: NA; v_call: TRBV7-9; j_call: TRBJ2-5; cdr3_nt: TGTGCCAGCAGCCAGACAGGGGGGGATCCTTCGACCCAGTACTTC; cdr3_aa: CASSQTGGDPSTQYF
d_call: TRBD1; clone_size: NA; v_call: TRBV10-3; j_call: TRBJ1-5; cdr3_nt: TGTGCCATCAGTGAGACAGGGGGTCCGACTAGCAATCAGCCCCAGCATTTT; cdr3_aa: CAISETGGPTSNQPQHF
d_call: NA; clone_size: NA; v_call: TRBV7-6; j_call: TRBJ1-3; cdr3_nt: TGTGCCAGCAGCTTAGATAGTACTGGAAACACCATATATTTT; cdr3_aa: CASSLDSTGNTIYF
d_call: NA; clone_size: NA; v_call: TRBV5-8; j_call: TRBJ2-7; cdr3_nt: TGTGCCAGCAGCCCTCCGCACGGAGAAGGCGAGCAGTACTTC; cdr3_aa: CASSPPHGEGEQYF
d_call: NA; clone_size: NA; v_call: TRBV9; j_call: TRBJ1-1; cdr3_nt: TGTGCCAGCAGCCCCCGGGGGGGGGCCGCTGAAGCTTTCTTT; cdr3_aa: CASSPRGGAAEAFF
d_call: NA; clone_size: once; v_call: TRBV10-2; j_call: TRBJ2-5; cdr3_nt: TGCGCCAGCAGTGAGAGGGGGGGTCAACTCCCCATAACTTGGTACCAAGAGACCCAGTACTTC; cdr3_aa: CASSERGGQLPITWYQETQYF
d_call: NA; clone_size: NA; v_call: TRBV5-4; j_call: TRBJ2-3; cdr3_nt: TGTGCCAGCAGCTTGAGGTTGGCGGAGAACTCCTCAGATACGCAGTATTTT; cdr3_aa: CASSLRLAENSSDTQYF
d_call: TRBD1; clone_size: NA; v_call: TRBV10-2; j_call: TRBJ1-5; cdr3_nt: TGCGCCAGCAGGGGACAGGGGGCGAGACAGCCCCAGCATTTT; cdr3_aa: CASRGQGARQPQHF
d_call: TRBD2; clone_size: NA; v_call: TRBV29-1; j_call: TRBJ2-5; cdr3_nt: TGCAGCATCGGGACTAGCGCATTCAGAGAGACCCAGTACTTC; cdr3_aa: CSIGTSAFRETQYF
d_call: NA; clone_size: NA; v_call: TRBV21-1; j_call: TRBJ2-1; cdr3_nt: TGTGCCAGCAGCAAATGGGACTCTTTGACCTCCTACAATGAGCAGTTCTTC; cdr3_aa: CASSKWDSLTSYNEQFF
d_call: TRBD2; clone_size: NA; v_call: TRBV4-2; j_call: TRBJ2-3; cdr3_nt: TGTGCCAGCAGCCAAGTGGACACCCCTCTCGCACTAGCGGGAGCCGGGGGAGATACGCAGTATTTT; cdr3_aa: CASSQVDTPLALAGAGGDTQYF
d_call: TRBD2; clone_size: NA; v_call: TRBV19; j_call: TRBJ2-3; cdr3_nt: TGTGCCAGTAGTACCTCTAGCGGGAGTTTCACAGATACGCAGTATTTT; cdr3_aa: CASSTSSGSFTDTQYF
d_call: NA; clone_size: NA; v_call: TRBV15; j_call: TRBJ1-3; cdr3_nt: TGTGCCACCAGCCTACCTAGGACAGCCTCTGGAAACACCATATATTTT; cdr3_aa: CATSLPRTASGNTIYF
d_call: TRBD1; clone_size: NA; v_call: TRBV29-1; j_call: TRBJ2-3; cdr3_nt: TGCAGCGTTGACAGGGGGAAGAGCACAGATACGCAGTATTTT; cdr3_aa: CSVDRGKSTDTQYF
d_call: TRBD1; clone_size: NA; v_call: TRBV7-9; j_call: TRBJ1-2; cdr3_nt: TGTGCCAGCAGCTTCAATGGGACAGGGGGCCTCGGCTATGGCTACACCTTC; cdr3_aa: CASSFNGTGGLGYGYTF
d_call: TRBD2; clone_size: NA; v_call: TRBV2; j_call: TRBJ2-7; cdr3_nt: TGTGCCAGCTCCTTACTAGCGTCCTCCTACGAGCAGTACTTC; cdr3_aa: CASSLLASSYEQYF
d_call: TRBD2; clone_size: NA; v_call: TRBV29-1; j_call: TRBJ2-1; cdr3_nt: TGCAGCGTTGAGGGACTAGGAGGCAGGTCCTACAATGAGCAGTTCTTC; cdr3_aa: CSVEGLGGRSYNEQFF
d_call: NA; clone_size: NA; v_call: TRBV30; j_call: TRBJ2-7; cdr3_nt: TGTGCCTGGAGTCAACTTGACAGGTCTGGGGTCTACGAGCAGTACTTC; cdr3_aa: CAWSQLDRSGVYEQYF
d_call: TRBD2; clone_size: NA; v_call: TRBV9; j_call: TRBJ2-5; cdr3_nt: TGTGCCAGCAGCCCAGCGGGAGGGGAGGAGACCCAGTACTTC; cdr3_aa: CASSPAGGEETQYF
d_call: NA; clone_size: NA; v_call: TRBV21-1; j_call: TRBJ2-7; cdr3_nt: TGTGCCAGCAGCTCCCCCGGCACAGGGCGGGACGAGCAGTACTTC; cdr3_aa: CASSSPGTGRDEQYF
d_call: TRBD2; clone_size: NA; v_call: TRBV19; j_call: TRBJ2-7; cdr3_nt: TGTGCCAGTAGTGCGCTGGGACTAGAGTTCCACGAGCAGTACTTC; cdr3_aa: CASSALGLEFHEQYF
d_call: TRBD2; clone_size: NA; v_call: TRBV6-6; j_call: TRBJ2-2; cdr3_nt: TGTGCCAGCAGTACAACTAGCGGGTTCCCCACCGGGGAGCTGTTTTTT; cdr3_aa: CASSTTSGFPTGELFF
d_call: TRBD1; clone_size: NA; v_call: TRBV5-5; j_call: TRBJ2-6; cdr3_nt: TGTGCCAGCAGCTTTGACAGGGGGCGCCTCCCTGGGGCCAACGTCCTGACTTTC; cdr3_aa: CASSFDRGRLPGANVLTF